This T cell receptor beta chain stems from a study of cytomegalovirus exposure and HLA in healthy donors. In the PCR, 60 Vbeta and 13 Jbeta primers were used. Method: immunoSEQ multiplex PCR; TCRdb's copy keeps in-frame clones and lacks some. The clone table shows tens of thousands of clones, with the ten largest holding around 1.2%. With regard to this clone: The antigen is unknown.

Whole-study results and caveats: Among the sequence variants, a highly shared cluster was likely an artifact of sequencing. Clonal expansion, a later analysis showed, was greater in HLA-associated TCR beta chains than in equally common others.

The source material was PBMCs. The origin of this receptor is a woman aged 25-40 years in good health and CMV-seronegative.

The CDR3 region has the DNA TGTGCCAGCAGCTATGTCGGCGGGCAGGGGAATCACGAGCAGTACTTC. This codes for CASSYVGGQGNHEQYF. The chain carries TRBV7-8 and TRBJ2-7, with D maybe TRBD1 (6 bases). V dropped 4 bases and J dropped 5 bases, with 21 bases sitting between them. Germline CDR1 reads SGHVS; CDR2 reads FQNEAQ. The length of the CDR3 is 16 residues.